This T cell receptor beta chain was sequenced in a study of shared clonotypes between healthy human individuals. Sequencing was performed with immunoSEQ multiplex PCR; in TCRdb, only in-frame clones are kept and a portion is missing. The repertoire has approximately 1.4 million clones, around 98% of them found once; the top ten carry roughly 0.42%. The length of the CDR3 is 20 residues. The V gene's germline CDR1 is SGHVS and CDR2 FQNEAQ. The junction had 16 bases not matched to a gene; V was cut back by 1 base and J by 8 bases. Sample: naive CD4+ T cells sorted from blood. Subset denoted: CD45RA+ positively selected. The sequence was obtained from a young man in good health. This chain links TRBV7-8 with TRBJ2-1, with 14 nucleotides matching TRBD2. For the CDR3, the DNA is TGTGCCAGCAGCTTAGAACAGGGTTATGGACTAGCGGGAGGAGGCGATGAGCAGTTCTTC. It yields the protein CASSLEQGYGLAGGGDEQFF.